This T cell receptor (beta chain) emerged from a study of sequential checkpoint blockade in melanoma. Study at large: Each arm's sequence ended with maintenance nivolumab.

CDR1 SNHLY and CDR2 FYNNEI come from the germline V gene. Losses at the gene ends were 3 bases for V and 5 bases for J; bases not matched to a gene: 7. The CDR3 sequence is 15 residues long. Profiled with immunoSEQ multiplex PCR; TCRdb holds only in-frame clones, not every one. The profile covers under 40,000 clones, with approximately 90% appearing a single time and around 12% taken by the ten largest. Indicated treatment: randomized to nivolumab then ipilimumab (arm A) or the reverse (arm B). This TCR was sampled from a human donor with melanoma. The chain combines TRBV2 with TRBJ2-5; 9 positions agree with TRBD1. The sequencing here drew on CD8+ T cells sorted from blood (inferred from file names), taken from a patient given nivolumab and ipilimumab in sequence. The CDR3, as DNA: TGTGCCAGCAGTGATCCTTCAGACAGGGGGGAGACCCAGTACTTC. Its protein product is CASSDPSDRGETQYF.